This record covers a single T cell receptor beta chain. As yet, its antigen is unknown. This specimen comes from a study of cytomegalovirus exposure and HLA in healthy donors. General study points: In a later analysis, at a false discovery rate of 0.05, some 17,000 TCR beta sequences were associated with HLA alleles.

Donors counted as nominally healthy when sampled, yet unrecorded immune exposures were likely. The PCR was carried out with 60 Vbeta primers and 13 Jbeta primers. Original processing notes: An analysis performed later counted roughly 79 million unique TCR beta chains (around 11 million of them shared). TCRdb's copy holds only in-frame clones and misses some; the assay was immunoSEQ multiplex PCR. V and J calls and clone size are given by that table; D and trimming were obtained from the DNA. The sample consists of roughly 150,000 clones, about two thirds of them appearing once. The germline V gene has CDR1 MNHNY and CDR2 SVGAGI (reference sequence). Unmatched junction bases numbered 9, after V lost 6 bases and J lost 4 bases. The CDR3 consists of 14 residues.

This sequence originates from a woman between 18 and 29 years old in good health and CMV-seronegative. The chain links TRBV6-6 to TRBJ2-7; 7 positions agree with TRBD2. The specimen was PBMCs. The CDR3: CASSSVRGGYEQYV. The CDR3 nucleotides are TGTGCCAGCAGCTCAGTAAGGGGAGGGTACGAGCAGTACGTC.